This T cell receptor beta chain was identified during a study of CD8+CD57+ T cells in acquired aplastic anemia. Study-wide results and limits: Patients and controls turned out to have 25 to 35 CD8+ CDR3 sequences in common. CD8+ Simpson's diversity did not differ significantly between patients and controls.

This clonotype was recorded at least ten times. Antigen: not known. V lost 5 bases, J lost 5 bases, and 7 bases stayed unmatched. Germline CDR1 and CDR2: SGHDT and YYEEEE. The CDR3 is 14 residues long. In patients chosen for sequencing, flow cytometry had shown CD8+CD57+ cell expansion. Among the patients, all had severe acquired aplastic anemia. Prior therapy had not been administered to any patient at the time of blood sampling. TCR beta VDJ and CDR3 profiles were obtained from a genomic DNA template. TCRdb reprocessed the reads with MiXCR, giving one entry per CDR3 protein. This sample carries about 180,000 distinct CDR3 sequences, approximately 48% of them seen once, and the ten largest clones take roughly 2%.

The chain recombines TRBV5-6 with TRBJ1-5; TRBD1 matches 7 bases. Sequences were obtained from sorted CD4+, CD8+, or CD8+CD57+ T cells (not recorded which) from PBMCs. This receptor was taken from a human donor with aplastic anemia. The CDR3 bases are TGTGCCAGCAGGCTACAGGGGTCATATCAGCCCCAGCATTTT. This codes for CASRLQGSYQPQHF.